This T cell receptor beta chain derives from a study of blood T cells in healthy people across ages. This clonotype was counted a few times. The length of the CDR3 is 16 residues. RNA extraction gave at least 5.5 micrograms of total RNA per sample. For the second PCR, which ran for roughly 7 to 11 cycles, a sample-barcoded 5' primer and a J-beta primer mix were used. TCRdb used MiXCR to reprocess the 5' RACE reads, holding one entry per CDR3 protein. The repertoire holds hundreds of thousands of distinct CDR3 sequences, with approximately 24% as singletons. This sample was also put to use in a study of T cells of mothers and their children.

Sequenced input: blood. The receptor comes from a boy younger than 18 in good health. This chain uses TRBV21-1 with TRBJ2-3; the table's D call, TRBD2, has no DNA check behind it. TRBV21-1 is deemed a pseudogene. The CDR3 bases are TGTGCCAGCAGCAAAGGGACTAGCGGGGGGCCCAATACGCAGTATTTT. Translated, it gives CASSKGTSGGPNTQYF.